Following are 17 T cell receptor beta chains from one sample sequenced in a study of blood T cell repertoires in COVID-19 (TCRdb year 2020). Receptor libraries were prepared by the immunoSEQ multiplex PCR assay. The immuneACCESS repertoire file appears here via TCRdb, limited to in-frame rearrangements. These files lack a portion of the clones; in checked studies, under half of the deficit traces to unresolved V genes, and the cause of the others is not known. For this sample there are approximately 230,000 clones; roughly four fifths appear just once. The top ten constitute approximately 15% of the sample. The sample was PBMCs or T cells enriched from blood (not recorded which). The receptors were gathered from a man aged 35 to 55 who had recovered from COVID-19.

This clone was observed a handful of times. This sequence joins TRBV7-2 and TRBJ1-5; D is perhaps TRBD1 (6 bases). There are 14 residues in the CDR3. CDR1 and CDR2 (germline): SGHTA, FQGNSA. V gave up 2 bases and J gave up 6 bases, with 11 bases separating them. This CDR3 reads CASSLLQTGQPQHF. The CDR3 coding sequence is TGTGCCAGCAGCTTATTACAGACAGGTCAGCCCCAGCATTTT.

The chain joins TRBV28 to TRBJ1-5; D gene unclear. The V end was cut by 3 bases, the J end by 6 bases, with 9 bases between. The CDR3 length is 13 residues. CDR1 and CDR2 from the germline V gene are MDHEN and SYDVKM. Written as DNA, the CDR3 is TGTGCCAGCAGTTTTCATTCGGGTCAGCCCCAGCATTTT. It specifies CASSFHSGQPQHF. Looking up the rest from reference TRBV28 and TRBJ1-5 gives the full variable domain: DVKVTQSSRYLVKRTGEKVFLECVQDMDHENMFWYRQDPGLGLRLIYFSYDVKMKEKGDIPEGYSVSREKKERFSLILESASTNQTSMYLCASSFHSGQPQHFGDGTRLSIL.

The V call is TRBV11-2, the J call TRBJ2-7, with D unresolved. CDR1 is SGHAT, CDR2 FQNNGV, per germline. V lost 1 base to trimming and J lost 5 bases, with 3 bases between them. This CDR3 has 11 residues. In nucleotides, the CDR3 is TGTGCCAGCAGCTTAGTCGACGAGCAGTACTTC. Translation gives CASSLVDEQYF.

The chain is built from TRBV29-1 and TRBJ2-7; TRBD2 aligns across 8 bases. This CDR3 is 12 amino acids long. Trimming removed 7 bases from V and 7 bases from J; junction bases left unmatched: 9. Germline CDR1 is SQVTM and CDR2 is ANQGSEA. In nucleotides, the CDR3 is TGCAGCGGTTTTGACGGGGGGGCGGAGCAGTACTTC. This codes for CSGFDGGAEQYF.

The J gene is TRBJ2-2, the V gene TRBV5-5; a possible D gene is TRBD2 (7 bases). The germline CDR1 and CDR2 sequences are SGHKS and YYEKEE (reference sequence). The germline V and J ends were trimmed by 1 base and 4 bases, with 14 bases remaining between them. The CDR3 spans 16 residues. The CDR3: CASSLRGGVGTGELFF. The CDR3, as DNA: TGTGCCAGCAGCTTGAGGGGGGGCGTCGGCACCGGGGAGCTGTTTTTT. Based on the CDR3 plus reference TRBV5-5 and TRBJ2-2, the full variable domain is DAGVTQSPTHLIKTRGQQVTLRCSPISGHKSVSWYQQVLGQGPQFIFQYYEKEERGRGNFPDRFSARQFPNYSSELNVNALLLGDSALYLCASSLRGGVGTGELFFGEGSRLTVL.

The V call is TRBV7-2, the J call TRBJ2-7; tentatively, D is TRBD1 (6 bases). Between the trimmed V and J ends, which lost 2 bases and 4 bases, there was a span of 9 bases. The CDR3 has 13 amino acids. Germline V lookup: CDR1 SGHTA, CDR2 FQGNSA. DNA for the CDR3: TGTGCCAGCAGCTTAAACAGGGATTACGAGCAGTACTTC. Protein: CASSLNRDYEQYF.

This chain joins TRBV18 and TRBJ2-7, with a possible D match to TRBD2 (6 bases). Trimming cost V 0 bases and J 2 bases, with 8 bases left between them. This CDR3 contains 14 residues. Germline loops: CDR1 KGHSH, CDR2 LQKENI. The CDR3: CASSPPGLTYEQYF. In nucleotides, the CDR3 is TGTGCCAGCTCACCACCGGGACTTACCTACGAGCAGTACTTC. The variable domain in full, with the rest retrieved from reference TRBV18 and TRBJ2-7, is NAGVMQNPRHLVRRRGQEARLRCSPMKGHSHVYWYRQLPEEGLKFMVYLQKENIIDESGMPKERFSAEFPKEGPSILRIQQVVRGDSAAYFCASSPPGLTYEQYFGPGTRLTVT.

This clone was observed once. The genes are TRBV19 and TRBJ1-1, with 7 positions matching TRBD1. CDR3 length: 12 residues. The germline CDR1 and CDR2 sequences are LNHDA and SQIVND (reference sequence). Losses at the gene ends were 5 bases for V and 4 bases for J; bases not matched to a gene: 1. The CDR3 reads CASSRTGTEAFF. CDR3 in DNA: TGTGCCAGTAGTCGGACAGGCACTGAAGCTTTCTTT.

This clone was seen more than once but under ten times. The chain combines TRBV4-3 with TRBJ2-1, with D possibly being TRBD1 (7 bases). Germline V lookup: CDR1 LGHNA, CDR2 YSLEER. CDR3 length equals 14 residues. Trimming removed 1 base at V and 8 bases at J, with 12 bases between. The CDR3 DNA reads TGCGCCAGCAGCCAAGGGAGGGGGCGATATGAGCAGTTCTTC. Its translation is CASSQGRGRYEQFF.

The rearrangement links TRBV24-1 to TRBJ2-1; possibly TRBD2 for D (5 bases). Trimming took 5 bases from V and 1 from J, leaving 14 bases between them. CDR1 KGHDR and CDR2 SFDVKD come from the germline V gene. This CDR3 has 16 amino acids. CDR3 amino acids: CATSGHLAFSYNEQFF. In nucleotides, the CDR3 is TGTGCCACCAGTGGCCACCTAGCCTTTTCCTACAATGAGCAGTTCTTC.

The V gene is TRBV2, the J gene TRBJ2-1, with 7 bases matching TRBD1. The CDR3 is 13 amino acids. V gave up 6 bases and J gave up 7 bases; unmatched junction bases: 6. The V gene's germline CDR1 is SNHLY and CDR2 FYNNEI. CDR3 amino acids: CASSPDRVNEQFF. For the CDR3, the DNA is TGTGCCAGCAGCCCTGACAGGGTTAATGAGCAGTTCTTC.

The CDR3 bases are TGTGCCAGCAGTCGGGACAGGGGGCAAAACGAGCAGTACTTC. Residues: CASSRDRGQNEQYF. J is TRBJ2-7 and V is TRBV6-5; 12 nucleotides line up with TRBD1. CDR3 length equals 14 residues. Germline V gives CDR1 MNHEY, CDR2 SVGAGI. Trimming removed 5 bases from V and 5 bases from J; junction bases left unmatched: 4.

The chain links TRBV7-2 to TRBJ1-5; 10 bases are shared with TRBD1. The ends lost 5 bases at V and 7 bases at J; junction bases unmatched: 14. Germline V lookup: CDR1 SGHTA, CDR2 FQGNSA. The CDR3 loop spans 17 amino acids. The CDR3: CASSPRRTGGTWQPQHF. The CDR3 DNA reads TGTGCCAGCAGCCCAAGGAGGACAGGGGGGACGTGGCAGCCCCAGCATTTT.

CDR3 nucleotides: TGCAGTGCTAGTCAAGCCGGGGTTGACAATCAGCCCCAGCATTTT. It codes for CSASQAGVDNQPQHF. This chain joins TRBV20-1 and TRBJ1-5; D is unclear. Trimming removed 3 bases from V and 3 bases from J, with 15 bases in between. The CDR3 spans 15 residues. Germline-derived CDR1 and CDR2 are DFQATT and SNEGSKA (reference sequence).

The V call is TRBV7-2, the J call TRBJ1-2; possible D gene TRBD1, 6 bases. This CDR3 spans 13 amino acids. Trimming took 8 bases from V and 3 from J, leaving 13 bases between them. Germline CDR1 reads SGHTA; CDR2 reads FQGNSA. CDR3: CASLKGVDYGYTF. The CDR3 DNA reads as TGTGCCAGCTTGAAGGGGGTCGACTATGGCTACACCTTC.

This clone was seen a single time. The chain employs TRBV5-1 and TRBJ1-1; no firm D call. Between the trimmed V and J ends, which lost 0 bases and 6 bases, there was a span of 12 bases. The CDR3 totals 14 residues. The germline V gene encodes CDR1 SGHRS and CDR2 YFSETQ. The CDR3 region is CASSLAPGSPEAFF. CDR3 sequence (DNA): TGCGCCAGCAGCTTGGCTCCGGGTTCCCCTGAAGCTTTCTTT.

V gene TRBV19 combines with J gene TRBJ1-1; D is uncertain. CDR3 length: 13 amino acids. From germline, CDR1 is LNHDA and CDR2 SQIVND (reference sequence). Between the trimmed V and J ends, which lost 1 base and 1 base, there was a span of 4 bases. In nucleotides, the CDR3 is TGTGCCAGTAGTATAGTACAGAACACTGAAGCTTTCTTT. This sequence encodes CASSIVQNTEAFF.